This TCR beta chain emerged from a study of control samples from healthy donors and cancer patients. With 9 bases removed from V and 2 bases from J, the gap between germline ends came to 13 bases. The CDR3 has 13 residues. Some clones are missing from TCRdb's copy, which holds only in-frame ones; the method was immunoSEQ multiplex PCR. Altogether approximately 150,000 clones are present, about 91% being singletons, with the ten largest covering approximately 2.9%. The TCR comes from a man aged 30 to 45 in good health. Sequencing was performed on blood. This sequence joins TRBV12-3 or TRBV12-4 and TRBJ1-1; D call uncertain. The CDR3 nucleotides are TGTGCCAGTCGACCCACATCTAACACTGAAGCTTTCTTT. Translating gives CASRPTSNTEAFF.